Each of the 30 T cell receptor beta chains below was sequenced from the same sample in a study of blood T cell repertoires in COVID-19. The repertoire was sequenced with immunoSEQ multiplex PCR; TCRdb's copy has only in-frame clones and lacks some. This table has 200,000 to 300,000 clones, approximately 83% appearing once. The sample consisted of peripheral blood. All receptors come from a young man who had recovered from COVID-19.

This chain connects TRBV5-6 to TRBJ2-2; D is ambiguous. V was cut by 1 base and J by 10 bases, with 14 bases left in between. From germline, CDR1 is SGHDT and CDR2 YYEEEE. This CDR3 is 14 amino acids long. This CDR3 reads CASSLWSGTPELFF. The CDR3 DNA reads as TGTGCCAGCAGCTTGTGGTCAGGTACGCCGGAGCTGTTTTTT.

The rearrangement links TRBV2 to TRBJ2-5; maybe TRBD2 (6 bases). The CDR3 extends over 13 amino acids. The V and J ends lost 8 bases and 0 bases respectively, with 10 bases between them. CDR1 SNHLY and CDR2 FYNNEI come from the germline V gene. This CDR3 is CASSAGNQETQYF. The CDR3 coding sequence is TGTGCCAGCTCCGCGGGGAACCAAGAGACCCAGTACTTC.

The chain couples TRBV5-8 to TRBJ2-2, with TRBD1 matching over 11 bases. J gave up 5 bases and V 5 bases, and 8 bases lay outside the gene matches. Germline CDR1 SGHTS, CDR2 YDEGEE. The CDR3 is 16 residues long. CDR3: CASSIGQGAQTGELFF. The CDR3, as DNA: TGTGCCAGCAGTATCGGACAGGGGGCCCAAACCGGGGAGCTGTTTTTT.

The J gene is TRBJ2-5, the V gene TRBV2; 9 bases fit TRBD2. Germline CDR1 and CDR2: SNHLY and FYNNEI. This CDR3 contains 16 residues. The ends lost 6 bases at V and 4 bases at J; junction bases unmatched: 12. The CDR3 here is CASRGGGLAGTETQYF. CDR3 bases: TGTGCCAGCAGAGGAGGTGGGCTAGCGGGGACAGAGACCCAGTACTTC.

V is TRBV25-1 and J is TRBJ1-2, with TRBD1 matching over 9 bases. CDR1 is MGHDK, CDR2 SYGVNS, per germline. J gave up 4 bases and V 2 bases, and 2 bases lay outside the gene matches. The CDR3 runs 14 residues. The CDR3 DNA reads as TGTGCCAGCAGTGAAACAGGGGGCGCCTATGGCTACACCTTC. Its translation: CASSETGGAYGYTF.

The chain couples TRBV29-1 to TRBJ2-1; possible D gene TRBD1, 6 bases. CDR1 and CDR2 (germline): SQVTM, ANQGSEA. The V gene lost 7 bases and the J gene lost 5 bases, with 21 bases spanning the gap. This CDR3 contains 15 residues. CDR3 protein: CSAEGPIGQNNEQFF. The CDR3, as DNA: TGCAGCGCCGAGGGCCCTATAGGACAGAACAATGAGCAGTTCTTC.

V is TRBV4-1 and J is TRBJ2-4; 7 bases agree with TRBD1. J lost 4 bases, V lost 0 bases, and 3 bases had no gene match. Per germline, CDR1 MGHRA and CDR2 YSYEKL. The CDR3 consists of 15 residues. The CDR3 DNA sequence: TGCGCCAGCAGCCAAGATGACAGGGTGAAAAACATTCAGTACTTC. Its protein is CASSQDDRVKNIQYF.

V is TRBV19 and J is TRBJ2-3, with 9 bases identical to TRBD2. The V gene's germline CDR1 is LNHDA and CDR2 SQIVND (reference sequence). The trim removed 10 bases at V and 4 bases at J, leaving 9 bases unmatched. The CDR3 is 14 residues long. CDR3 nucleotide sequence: TGTGCCACCTCGAAGGTAGCGGGGGCAGATACGCAGTATTTT. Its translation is CATSKVAGADTQYF.

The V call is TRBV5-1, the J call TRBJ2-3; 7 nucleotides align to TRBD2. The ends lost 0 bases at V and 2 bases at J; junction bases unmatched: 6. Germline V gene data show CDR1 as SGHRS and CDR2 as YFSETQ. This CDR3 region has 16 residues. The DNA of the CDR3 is TGCGCCAGCAGCTTGGGGTCTCTAGCGGACACAGATACGCAGTATTTT. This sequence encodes CASSLGSLADTDTQYF.

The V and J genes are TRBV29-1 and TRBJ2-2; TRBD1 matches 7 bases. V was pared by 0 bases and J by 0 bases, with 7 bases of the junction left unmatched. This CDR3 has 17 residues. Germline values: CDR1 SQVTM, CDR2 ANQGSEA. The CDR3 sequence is CSVEDRSGGANTGELFF. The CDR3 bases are TGCAGCGTTGAAGATCGCTCAGGGGGTGCGAACACCGGGGAGCTGTTTTTT.

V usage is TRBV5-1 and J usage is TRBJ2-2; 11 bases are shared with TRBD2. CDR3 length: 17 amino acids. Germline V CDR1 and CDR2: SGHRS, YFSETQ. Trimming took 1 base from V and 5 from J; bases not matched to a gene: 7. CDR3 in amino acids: CASSLSLAGGHTGELFF. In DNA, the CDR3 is TGCGCCAGCAGCTTGAGTCTAGCGGGGGGCCATACCGGGGAGCTGTTTTTT.

CDR3 residues: CASSFSGGAGQPQHF. CDR3 nucleotides: TGTGCCAGCAGTTTTAGTGGGGGCGCAGGTCAGCCCCAGCATTTT. The chain has TRBV28 and TRBJ1-5; D may be TRBD1 (6 bases). The V end was cut by 3 bases, the J end by 6 bases, with 15 bases between. The CDR3 runs to 15 residues. Germline CDR1 is MDHEN and CDR2 is SYDVKM.

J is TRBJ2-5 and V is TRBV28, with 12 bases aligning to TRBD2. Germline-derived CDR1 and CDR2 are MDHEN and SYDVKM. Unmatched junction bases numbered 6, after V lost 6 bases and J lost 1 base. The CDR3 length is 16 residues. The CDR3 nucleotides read TGTGCCAGCAGACTAACTAGCGGGGGGATCCAAGAGACCCAGTACTTC. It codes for CASRLTSGGIQETQYF.

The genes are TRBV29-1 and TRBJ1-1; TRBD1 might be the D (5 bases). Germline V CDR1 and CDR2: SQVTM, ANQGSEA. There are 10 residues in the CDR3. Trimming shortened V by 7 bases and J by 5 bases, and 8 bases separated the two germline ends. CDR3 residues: CSAGGTEAFF. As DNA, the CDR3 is TGCAGCGCCGGGGGGACTGAAGCTTTCTTT.

The CDR3 sequence is CASSLGPTGGNNQPQHF. Here the CDR3 DNA reads TGCGCCAGCAGCTTGGGACCGACAGGGGGGAACAATCAGCCCCAGCATTTT. The chain uses TRBV5-1 and TRBJ1-5, with TRBD1 matching over 9 bases. Germline lookup yields CDR1 SGHRS and CDR2 YFSETQ. This CDR3 has 17 amino acids. Trimming took 0 bases from V and 3 from J; bases not matched to a gene: 7.

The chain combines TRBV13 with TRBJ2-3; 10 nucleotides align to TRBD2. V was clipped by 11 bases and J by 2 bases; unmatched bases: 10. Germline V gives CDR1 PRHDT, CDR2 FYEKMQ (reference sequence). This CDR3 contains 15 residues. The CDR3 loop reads CAGKLAGGPTDTQYF. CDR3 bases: TGTGCCGGGAAATTAGCGGGGGGACCCACAGATACGCAGTATTTT.

In nucleotides, the CDR3 is TGTGCCAGCAGCCAGGGGATCCCCAAGGGCTACACCTTC. This sequence encodes CASSQGIPKGYTF. This chain joins TRBV6-2 or TRBV6-3 and TRBJ1-2, with D perhaps matching TRBD1 (6 bases). V lost 6 bases and J lost 8, with 16 bases in between. The CDR3 is 13 amino acids. CDR1 and CDR2 from the germline V gene are MNHEY and SVGEGT.

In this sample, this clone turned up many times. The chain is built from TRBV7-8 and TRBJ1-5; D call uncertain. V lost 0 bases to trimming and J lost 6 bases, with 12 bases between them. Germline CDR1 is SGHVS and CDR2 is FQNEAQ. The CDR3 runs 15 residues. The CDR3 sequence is CASSLALVGGQPQHF. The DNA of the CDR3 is TGTGCCAGCAGCTTAGCGCTCGTCGGTGGTCAGCCCCAGCATTTT.

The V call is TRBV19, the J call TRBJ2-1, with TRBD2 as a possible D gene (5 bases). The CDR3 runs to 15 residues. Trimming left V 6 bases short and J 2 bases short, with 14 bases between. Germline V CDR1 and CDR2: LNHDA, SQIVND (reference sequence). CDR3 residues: CASRLGSRAYNEQFF. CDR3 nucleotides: TGTGCCAGTAGACTAGGCAGTAGAGCCTACAATGAGCAGTTCTTC.

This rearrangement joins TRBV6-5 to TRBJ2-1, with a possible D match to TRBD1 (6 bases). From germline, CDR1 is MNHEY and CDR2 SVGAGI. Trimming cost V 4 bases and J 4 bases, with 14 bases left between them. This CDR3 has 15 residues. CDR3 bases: TGTGCCAGCAGTTCCGGACAGAAGGCATACAATGAGCAGTTCTTC. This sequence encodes CASSSGQKAYNEQFF.

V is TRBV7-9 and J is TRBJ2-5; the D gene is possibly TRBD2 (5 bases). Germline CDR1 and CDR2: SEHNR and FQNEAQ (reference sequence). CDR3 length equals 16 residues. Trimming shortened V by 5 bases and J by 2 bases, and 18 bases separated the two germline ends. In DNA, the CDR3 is TGTGCCAGCAGCCGATCATCAGCGGCCAGACAAGAGACCCAGTACTTC. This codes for CASSRSSAARQETQYF.

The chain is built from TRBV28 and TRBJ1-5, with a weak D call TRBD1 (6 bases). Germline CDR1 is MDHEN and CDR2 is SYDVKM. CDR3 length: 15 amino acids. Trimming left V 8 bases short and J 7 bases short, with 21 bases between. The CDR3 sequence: CASRRGDTEGQPQHF. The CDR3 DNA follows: TGTGCCAGCCGTCGGGGGGACACCGAGGGGCAGCCCCAGCATTTT.

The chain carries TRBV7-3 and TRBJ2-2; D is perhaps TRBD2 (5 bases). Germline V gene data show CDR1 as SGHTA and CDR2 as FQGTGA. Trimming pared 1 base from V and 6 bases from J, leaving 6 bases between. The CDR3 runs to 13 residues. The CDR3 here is CASSLRRAGELFF. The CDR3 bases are TGTGCCAGCAGCTTAAGGCGGGCCGGGGAGCTGTTTTTT.

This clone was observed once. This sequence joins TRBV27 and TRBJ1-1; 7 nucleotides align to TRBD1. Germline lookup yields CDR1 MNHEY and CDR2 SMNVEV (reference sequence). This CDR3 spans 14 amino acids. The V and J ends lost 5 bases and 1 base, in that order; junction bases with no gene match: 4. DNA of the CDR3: TGTGCCAGCAGTCCAGGGACAGCGAACACTGAAGCTTTCTTT. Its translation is CASSPGTANTEAFF.

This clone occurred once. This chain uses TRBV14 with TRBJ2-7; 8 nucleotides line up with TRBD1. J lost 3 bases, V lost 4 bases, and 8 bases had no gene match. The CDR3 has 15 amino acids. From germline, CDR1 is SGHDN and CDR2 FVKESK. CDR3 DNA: TGTGCCAGCAGCCCAGGACAGGGTGGGTACTACGAGCAGTACTTC. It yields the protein CASSPGQGGYYEQYF.

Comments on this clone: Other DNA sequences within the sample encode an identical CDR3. The chain's CDR3 is CASSIWTGDQPQHF. The CDR3 DNA follows: TGTGCCAGTAGTATTTGGACAGGCGATCAGCCCCAGCATTTT. This chain links TRBV19 with TRBJ1-5, with TRBD1 identical over 7 bases. CDR3 length equals 14 residues. Germline CDR1 is LNHDA and CDR2 is SQIVND (reference sequence). After removal of 3 bases from V and 5 bases from J, the junction contained 4 bases not matched to a gene.

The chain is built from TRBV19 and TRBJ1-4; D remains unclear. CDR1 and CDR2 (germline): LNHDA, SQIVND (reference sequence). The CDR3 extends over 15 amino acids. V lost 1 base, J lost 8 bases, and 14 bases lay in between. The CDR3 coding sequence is TGTGCCAGTAGTATAGTGAGAGGTTTAGCAGAAAAACTGTTTTTT. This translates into CASSIVRGLAEKLFF. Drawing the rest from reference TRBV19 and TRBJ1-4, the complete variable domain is DGGITQSPKYLFRKEGQNVTLSCEQNLNHDAMYWYRQDPGQGLRLIYYSQIVNDFQKGDIAEGYSVSREKKESFPLTVTSAQKNPTAFYLCASSIVRGLAEKLFFGSGTQLSVL.

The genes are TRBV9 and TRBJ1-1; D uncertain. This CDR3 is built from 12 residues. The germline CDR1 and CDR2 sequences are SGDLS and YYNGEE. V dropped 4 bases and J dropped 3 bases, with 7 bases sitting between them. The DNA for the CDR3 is TGTGCCAGCAGCCCCCTATACACTGAAGCTTTCTTT. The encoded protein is CASSPLYTEAFF.

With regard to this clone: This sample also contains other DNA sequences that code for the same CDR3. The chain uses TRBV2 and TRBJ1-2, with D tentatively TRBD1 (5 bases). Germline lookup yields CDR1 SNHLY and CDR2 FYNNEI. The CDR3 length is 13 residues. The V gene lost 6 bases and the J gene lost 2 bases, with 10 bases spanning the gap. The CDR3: CASSGGLNYGYTF. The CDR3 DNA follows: TGTGCCAGCAGCGGGGGTTTAAACTATGGCTACACCTTC. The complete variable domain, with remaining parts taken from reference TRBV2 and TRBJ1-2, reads EPEVTQTPSHQVTQMGQEVILRCVPISNHLYFYWYRQILGQKVEFLVSFYNNEISEKSEIFDDQFSVERPDGSNFTLKIRSTKLEDSAMYFCASSGGLNYGYTFGSGTRLTVV.

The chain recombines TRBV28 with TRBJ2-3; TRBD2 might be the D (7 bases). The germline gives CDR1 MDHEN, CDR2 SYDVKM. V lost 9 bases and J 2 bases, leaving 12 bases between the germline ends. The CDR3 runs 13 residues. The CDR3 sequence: CARWGGPTDTQYF. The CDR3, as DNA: TGTGCCAGGTGGGGGGGCCCCACAGATACGCAGTATTTT. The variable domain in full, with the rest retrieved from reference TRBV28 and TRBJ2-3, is DVKVTQSSRYLVKRTGEKVFLECVQDMDHENMFWYRQDPGLGLRLIYFSYDVKMKEKGDIPEGYSVSREKKERFSLILESASTNQTSMYLCARWGGPTDTQYFGPGTRLTVL.